The T cell receptor beta chain under discussion was sequenced for a study of T cells in Graves' hyperthyroidism and ophthalmopathy. About the research overall: Peripheral blood sampling occurred at initial diagnosis, before any treatment. Study results and limitations: Patients with ophthalmopathy were separated from those with stable hyperthyroidism by a 13 V-J model.

The CDR3 regions of TCR beta were amplified from RNA transcripts. A first-round RT-PCR of the TCR CDR3 used the HTBI primer set. TCRdb reprocessed the multiplex PCR reads with MiXCR, giving one entry per CDR3 protein. This sample has about 400,000 distinct CDR3 sequences, with roughly 25% found just once. J lost 6 bases, V lost 6 bases, and 5 bases had no gene match. The CDR3 has 14 amino acids. Comments on this clonotype: The antigen remains undetermined. It is likely a read error, because the conserved phenylalanine at the end of the CDR3 is missing.

Graves' hyperthyroidism without ophthalmopathy progression within 18 months was termed stable. Exclusion of patients followed from uncontrolled infection, other autoimmune disease, pregnancy or lactation. The chain uses TRBV12-3 or TRBV12-4 and TRBJ1-5; 10 positions agree with TRBD1. The sample consisted of blood. The sequence came from a man in his fifties with Graves' hyperthyroidism. CDR3 loop: CASSRTGGGQPQHL. The CDR3, as DNA: TGTGCCAGCAGCAGGACAGGGGGAGGTCAGCCCCAGCATCTT.